Listed below are T cell receptor beta chains from one sample, sequenced in a study of CD8 T cells in Susac syndrome. TCRdb reprocessed the immunoSEQ multiplex PCR reads via MiXCR and lists one record per CDR3 protein. In the table there are fewer than 200,000 distinct CDR3 sequences, roughly 92% of which are singletons. Sequences were obtained from CD4+ T cells from PBMCs. Receptors originate from a human donor in good health. Both conserved end residues are part of each CDR3. The D gene is left open where the match is weak. The size of a clone is reported for some rows only, either as once, few or many, or as a class for expanded clones.

V gene,D gene,J gene,clone size,CDR3 protein,CDR3 DNA
TRBV3-1,-,TRBJ1-5,few,CASSPNGGENQPQHF,TGTGCCAGCAGCCCTAATGGAGGGGAGAATCAGCCCCAGCATTTT
TRBV5-6,TRBD2,TRBJ2-1,-,CASSLGGLAGVDEQFF,TGTGCCAGCAGCTTGGGGGGACTAGCGGGGGTTGATGAGCAGTTCTTC
TRBV19,-,TRBJ2-4,-,CASSVVAKNIQYF,TGTGCCAGTAGTGTGGTAGCCAAAAACATTCAGTACTTC
TRBV3-1,-,TRBJ2-2,-,CASSQDVGGNGELFF,TGTGCCAGCAGCCAAGATGTGGGGGGCAACGGGGAGCTGTTTTTT
TRBV19,TRBD1,TRBJ1-1,-,CASTGGGGRTEAFF,TGTGCCAGTACAGGGGGGGGAGGGAGAACTGAAGCTTTCTTT
TRBV27,-,TRBJ1-2,-,CASSSLAFYGYTF,TGTGCCAGCAGTTCCCTGGCCTTCTATGGCTACACCTTC
TRBV29-1,-,TRBJ2-2,-,CSVSSRPGRQADTGELFF,TGCAGCGTTTCTTCCAGGCCAGGTCGGCAGGCAGACACCGGGGAGCTGTTTTTT
TRBV19,-,TRBJ1-1,-,CASSIFLIRGNTEAFF,TGTGCCAGTAGTATTTTTCTGATCCGAGGGAACACTGAAGCTTTCTTT
TRBV24-1,-,TRBJ2-1,-,CATGRDGRPNEQFF,TGTGCCACCGGGCGGGACGGCCGCCCAAATGAGCAGTTCTTC
TRBV27,-,TRBJ1-2,-,CASSYGFRRGYTF,TGTGCCAGCAGTTACGGTTTCAGGAGGGGCTACACCTTC
TRBV5-1,TRBD2,TRBJ2-7,-,CASSLAGGSYEQYF,TGCGCCAGCAGCTTGGCGGGGGGCTCCTACGAGCAGTACTTC
TRBV27,TRBD1,TRBJ1-5,once,CASSPWTGTNQPQHF,TGTGCCAGCAGTCCTTGGACAGGCACCAATCAGCCCCAGCATTTT
TRBV7-2,-,TRBJ1-2,-,CASSSAGYYGYTF,TGTGCCAGCAGCTCCGCAGGGTACTATGGCTACACCTTC
TRBV7-2,TRBD1,TRBJ1-5,-,CASSLAGTGGGNQPQHF,TGTGCCAGCAGCTTAGCCGGGACAGGGGGGGGCAATCAGCCCCAGCATTTT
TRBV20-1,TRBD1,TRBJ1-5,-,CSAIADRGGSQPQHF,TGCAGTGCTATCGCGGACAGGGGGGGATCACAGCCCCAGCATTTT
TRBV4-3,-,TRBJ2-5,once,CASSQGGAVAETQYF,TGCGCCAGCAGCCAAGGGGGCGCGGTGGCGGAGACCCAGTACTTC
TRBV30,TRBD1,TRBJ1-3,-,CAWSAGTGISSIYF,TGTGCCTGGAGCGCCGGGACAGGCATCTCGTCCATATATTTT
TRBV5-1,-,TRBJ2-5,-,CASSSQGSETQYF,TGCGCCAGCAGCTCCCAGGGTTCGGAGACCCAGTACTTC
TRBV7-2,-,TRBJ2-1,-,CASSLAAGSYNEQFF,TGTGCCAGCAGCTTAGCGGCGGGGAGTTACAATGAGCAGTTCTTC
TRBV6-5,-,TRBJ1-3,-,CASAIDPNSGNTIYF,TGTGCCAGCGCTATTGACCCCAACTCTGGGAACACCATATATTTT
TRBV4-2,-,TRBJ2-1,-,CASSQVRGNEQFF,TGTGCCAGCAGCCAAGTACGAGGGAATGAGCAGTTCTTC
TRBV6-5,TRBD1,TRBJ1-1,few,CASSHLGTGANTEAFF,TGTGCCAGCAGTCATCTCGGGACAGGAGCGAACACTGAAGCTTTCTTT
TRBV20-1,-,TRBJ1-5,-,CSAGGAGVSQPQHF,TGCAGTGCGGGAGGGGCAGGGGTAAGCCAGCCCCAGCATTTT
TRBV6-5,-,TRBJ1-5,-,CASSYSKTADQPQHF,TGTGCCAGCAGTTACTCGAAGACGGCCGATCAGCCCCAGCATTTT
TRBV5-1,-,TRBJ1-1,once,CASSLDGHWNTEAFF,TGCGCCAGCAGCTTGGACGGACACTGGAACACTGAAGCTTTCTTT
TRBV15,-,TRBJ1-3,-,CATSREADSGNTIYF,TGTGCCACCAGCAGAGAGGCAGACTCTGGAAACACCATATATTTT
TRBV18,TRBD2,TRBJ2-5,-,CASSPRRGGLNGETQYF,TGTGCCAGCTCACCACGCCGGGGGGGCCTAAACGGAGAGACCCAGTACTTC
TRBV20-1,-,TRBJ1-5,-,CSARVSNQPQHF,TGCAGTGCTCGGGTTAGCAATCAGCCCCAGCATTTT
TRBV28,-,TRBJ1-4,once,CASSYSWGPPNEKLFF,TGTGCCAGCAGTTACTCTTGGGGGCCCCCTAATGAAAAACTGTTTTTT
TRBV7-2,TRBD2,TRBJ2-3,-,CASSTSVLGDTQYF,TGTGCCAGCAGCACTAGCGTCCTGGGGGATACGCAGTATTTT
TRBV9,TRBD1,TRBJ2-2,-,CASSVSDRGRLGELFF,TGTGCCAGCAGCGTTTCGGACAGGGGGCGACTCGGGGAGCTGTTTTTT
TRBV11-2,TRBD1,TRBJ1-2,-,CASSSRDRNYGYTF,TGTGCCAGCAGCTCCAGGGACAGAAACTATGGCTACACCTTC
TRBV19,TRBD1,TRBJ1-2,-,CASSIWKGASGYGYTF,TGTGCCAGTAGTATATGGAAGGGGGCGAGCGGCTATGGCTACACCTTC
TRBV10-2,-,TRBJ1-5,-,CASSESDGSSQPQHF,TGCGCCAGCAGTGAGTCAGACGGGTCATCTCAGCCCCAGCATTTT
TRBV6-2/TRBV6-3,-,TRBJ1-5,-,CASSDPPGGRRSNQPQHF,TGTGCCAGCAGTGACCCCCCCGGGGGGCGGAGGAGCAATCAGCCCCAGCATTTT
TRBV14,-,TRBJ1-6,-,CASSQVGISYNSPLHF,TGTGCCAGCAGCCAAGTCGGGATATCCTATAATTCACCCCTCCACTTT
TRBV19,-,TRBJ2-1,-,CASMRDRGRSGGAGDYNEQFF,TGTGCCAGTATGCGGGACAGGGGGCGTAGCGGGGGGGCCGGCGACTACAATGAGCAGTTCTTC
TRBV29-1,-,TRBJ1-1,once,CSASQGWGTEAFF,TGCAGCGCATCACAGGGTTGGGGCACTGAAGCTTTCTTT
TRBV6-2/TRBV6-3,TRBD1,TRBJ2-7,-,CASRPTGAGFYEQYF,TGTGCCAGCAGGCCAACAGGGGCAGGGTTCTACGAGCAGTACTTC
TRBV9,TRBD2,TRBJ2-1,-,CASSGGLGRAGGSTEQFF,TGTGCCAGCAGCGGGGGACTAGGGAGGGCCGGCGGGTCAACTGAGCAGTTCTTC
TRBV5-1,-,TRBJ2-2,few,CASSFDVNTGELFF,TGCGCCAGCAGCTTTGACGTGAACACCGGGGAGCTGTTTTTT
TRBV15,-,TRBJ2-6,few,CATSRSPGANVLTF,TGTGCCACCAGCAGATCTCCTGGGGCCAACGTCCTGACTTTC
TRBV10-3,-,TRBJ2-3,-,CAIGDSGDTQYF,TGTGCCATAGGGGATTCAGGAGATACGCAGTATTTT
TRBV20-1,-,TRBJ1-6,once,CSAGDKHSPLHF,TGCAGTGCTGGAGACAAGCACTCACCCCTCCACTTT
TRBV5-1,-,TRBJ2-6,once,CASSLEIWANVLTF,TGCGCCAGCAGCTTAGAGATCTGGGCCAACGTCCTGACTTTC
TRBV3-1,-,TRBJ2-2,-,CASSQDTGELFF,TGTGCCAGCAGCCAAGATACCGGGGAGCTGTTTTTT
TRBV4-3,-,TRBJ1-2,-,CASSQVSESNYGYTF,TGCGCCAGCAGCCAAGTGTCTGAATCTAACTATGGCTACACCTTC
TRBV28,-,TRBJ2-7,-,CASSSLPLREQYF,TGTGCCAGCAGCTCCTTACCCCTCCGGGAGCAGTACTTC
TRBV14,TRBD1,TRBJ2-3,-,CASSQDKGARSDTQYF,TGTGCCAGCAGCCAAGATAAGGGGGCAAGGTCAGATACGCAGTATTTT
TRBV7-3,-,TRBJ1-2,-,CASSLRAGEDGYTF,TGTGCCAGCAGCTTAAGGGCGGGGGAGGATGGCTACACCTTC
TRBV24-1,TRBD1,TRBJ2-7,-,CATSDLQQGAGEQYF,TGTGCCACCAGTGATTTGCAACAGGGGGCCGGCGAGCAGTACTTC
TRBV9,TRBD1,TRBJ2-7,-,CASSVEGTGYEQYF,TGTGCCAGCAGCGTAGAGGGGACAGGATACGAGCAGTACTTC
TRBV3-1,-,TRBJ2-7,-,CASSQDGGGGSLYEQYF,TGTGCCAGCAGCCAAGATGGAGGTGGGGGGAGCCTCTACGAGCAGTACTTC